One sample yielded the 21 T cell receptor beta chains listed below, sequenced in a study of T cell responses to AZD1222 COVID-19 vaccine. Only in-frame clones appear in the TCRdb table, and some are missing; sequencing was by immunoSEQ multiplex PCR. The table shows under 150,000 clones, with about 89% occurring only once. The specimen was peripheral blood, collected on day 0 of MenACWY control vaccination. The receptors shown here come from an adult in good health.

The chain is built from TRBV19 and TRBJ1-2, with 9 bases matching TRBD1. Germline-derived CDR1 and CDR2 are LNHDA and SQIVND (reference sequence). V gave up 6 bases and J gave up 8 bases; unmatched junction bases: 16. CDR3 length equals 16 residues. The chain's CDR3 is CASSIPLSGQGRGYTF. CDR3 nucleotides: TGTGCCAGTAGCATACCGCTATCCGGACAGGGGAGGGGCTACACCTTC. Based on the CDR3 plus reference TRBV19 and TRBJ1-2, the full variable domain is DGGITQSPKYLFRKEGQNVTLSCEQNLNHDAMYWYRQDPGQGLRLIYYSQIVNDFQKGDIAEGYSVSREKKESFPLTVTSAQKNPTAFYLCASSIPLSGQGRGYTFGSGTRLTVV.

V is TRBV6-2 or TRBV6-3 and J is TRBJ1-6; no clear D gene. The V gene lost 1 base and the J gene lost 11 bases, with 9 bases spanning the gap. Germline V gene data show CDR1 as MNHEY and CDR2 as SVGEGT. The length of the CDR3 is 13 residues. The CDR3 loop is CASSYWTEAPLHF. The CDR3 DNA reads as TGTGCCAGCAGTTACTGGACGGAGGCACCCCTCCACTTT.

This rearrangement joins TRBV7-2 to TRBJ2-3, with 10 bases fitting TRBD2. Germline CDR1 and CDR2: SGHTA and FQGNSA. V dropped 5 bases and J dropped 0; count of bases not matched to a gene: 2. The CDR3 spans 15 residues. CDR3 nucleotide sequence: TGTGCCAGCAGCATGACTAGCGGGAGCACAGATACGCAGTATTTT. Encoded protein: CASSMTSGSTDTQYF.

The gene calls are TRBV6-5 and TRBJ2-5; D is unclear. The CDR3 contains 11 residues. V lost 2 bases, J lost 5 bases, and 3 bases lay in between. The germline CDR1 and CDR2 sequences are MNHEY and SVGAGI. The CDR3 region is CASSYKETQYF. CDR3 nucleotide sequence: TGTGCCAGCAGTTACAAGGAGACCCAGTACTTC.

V usage is TRBV9 and J usage is TRBJ2-1; D is undetermined. Per germline, CDR1 SGDLS and CDR2 YYNGEE. This CDR3 region has 15 residues. V dropped 1 base and J dropped 0 bases, with 8 bases sitting between them. In DNA form, the CDR3 reads TGTGCCAGCAGCGTATACGGTAACTCCTACAATGAGCAGTTCTTC. Protein sequence: CASSVYGNSYNEQFF.

V usage is TRBV5-6 and J usage is TRBJ2-2; 9 positions agree with TRBD2. The CDR3 spans 16 residues. V lost 3 bases to trimming and J lost 0 bases; unmatched junction nucleotides: 3. Germline loops: CDR1 SGHDT, CDR2 YYEEEE. CDR3 nucleotide sequence: TGTGCCAGCAGCTCCCCTAGCGGGACGAACACCGGGGAGCTGTTTTTT. Its protein is CASSSPSGTNTGELFF. The full variable domain, in which reference TRBV5-6 and TRBJ2-2 provide the parts outside the CDR3, is DAGVTQSPTHLIKTRGQQVTLRCSPKSGHDTVSWYQQALGQGPQFIFQYYEEEERQRGNFPDRFSGHQFPNYSSELNVNALLLGDSALYLCASSSPSGTNTGELFFGEGSRLTVL.

The V call is TRBV5-6, the J call TRBJ2-5; the D gene is possibly TRBD2 (6 bases). The germline gives CDR1 SGHDT, CDR2 YYEEEE. The CDR3 extends over 14 amino acids. V dropped 5 bases and J dropped 4 bases, with 15 bases sitting between them. CDR3 residues: CASSQTSNRETQYF. The CDR3 bases are TGTGCCAGCAGTCAGACTAGTAATCGAGAGACCCAGTACTTC. The whole variable domain, remainder taken from reference TRBV5-6 and TRBJ2-5, is DAGVTQSPTHLIKTRGQQVTLRCSPKSGHDTVSWYQQALGQGPQFIFQYYEEEERQRGNFPDRFSGHQFPNYSSELNVNALLLGDSALYLCASSQTSNRETQYFGPGTRLLVL.

The chain couples TRBV11-3 to TRBJ2-3; D may be TRBD2 (5 bases). CDR1 is SGHNT and CDR2 is YENEEA in the germline V gene. V lost 0 bases and J 8 bases, leaving 24 bases between the germline ends. This CDR3 has 18 amino acids. The CDR3 coding sequence is TGTGCCAGCAGCTTAGATTTAGGTAAGACTAACACAGAAGTTACGCAGTATTTT. It translates to CASSLDLGKTNTEVTQYF.

This chain joins TRBV5-1 and TRBJ1-6; D call uncertain. Germline CDR1 is SGHRS and CDR2 is YFSETQ. With 0 bases removed from V and 4 bases from J, the gap between germline ends came to 8 bases. CDR3 size: 15 residues. This CDR3 reads CASSLVPGYNSPLHF. CDR3 DNA sequence: TGCGCCAGCAGCTTGGTGCCAGGTTATAATTCACCCCTCCACTTT.

A remark on this clone: The sample carries other DNA sequences with the same CDR3. V usage is TRBV2 and J usage is TRBJ1-2; TRBD1 aligns across 10 bases. V dropped 2 bases and J dropped 5; count of bases not matched to a gene: 5. From germline, CDR1 is SNHLY and CDR2 FYNNEI. The CDR3 length is 15 residues. The CDR3 DNA reads TGTGCCAGCAGTGAACCCCCGGGACAGGGGTATGGCTACACCTTC. Its protein product is CASSEPPGQGYGYTF.

This clone was observed a single time. The chain carries TRBV3-1 (or the pseudogene TRBV3-2) and TRBJ1-1; no clear D gene. Germline CDR1 LGHDT, CDR2 YNNKEL (reference sequence). V lost 4 bases, J lost 5 bases, and 11 bases lay in between. The CDR3 has 13 amino acids. The CDR3 DNA is TGTGCCAGCAGCCCCCCGGACGGAACTGAAGCTTTCTTT. Amino acid sequence: CASSPPDGTEAFF.

The gene calls are TRBV4-2 and TRBJ2-3; no clear D gene. CDR1 is LGHNA, CDR2 YNFKEQ, per germline. The CDR3 sequence is 14 residues long. V lost 1 base and J 4 bases, leaving 9 bases between the germline ends. The CDR3 bases are TGTGCCAGCAGCCAAGTCGGGTTGCCAGATACGCAGTATTTT. It codes for CASSQVGLPDTQYF.

CDR3 in DNA: TGTGCCAGCAGCCCCGGGACAGGGTCTGGCTACACCTTC. This translates into CASSPGTGSGYTF. The V gene is TRBV12-3 or TRBV12-4, the J gene TRBJ1-2; TRBD1 agrees at 9 bases. J was trimmed by 7 bases and V by 6 bases; bases with no gene match: 6. The CDR3 has 13 amino acids.

The rearrangement joins TRBV6-5 to TRBJ1-1; the D gene is possibly TRBD1 (6 bases). Germline CDR1 MNHEY, CDR2 SVGAGI. This CDR3 is built from 15 residues. The V end lost 2 bases, the J end lost 0 bases, and 10 bases lay between the germline ends. Here the CDR3 reads CASSYRTDMNTEAFF. CDR3 DNA: TGTGCCAGCAGTTACAGGACAGATATGAACACTGAAGCTTTCTTT.

The chain employs TRBV25-1 and TRBJ2-3, with 7 bases matching TRBD1. Trimming at V came to 4 bases and at J to 1 base, leaving 2 bases not matched to a gene. The germline gives CDR1 MGHDK, CDR2 SYGVNS. This CDR3 is built from 14 residues. The CDR3 loop reads CASSVTGGTDTQYF. Written as DNA, the CDR3 is TGTGCCAGCAGTGTTACAGGGGGCACAGATACGCAGTATTTT.

The chain has TRBV2 and TRBJ1-1; D may be TRBD1 (5 bases). The CDR3 consists of 14 residues. Trimming removed 11 bases from V and 0 bases from J, with 16 bases in between. Germline V lookup: CDR1 SNHLY, CDR2 FYNNEI. The CDR3 region has the DNA TGTGCCGGAGTCCCCGGGGGTATGAACACTGAAGCTTTCTTT. This encodes CAGVPGGMNTEAFF.

The chain joins TRBV5-4 to TRBJ2-3; 12 nucleotides line up with TRBD2. The CDR3 totals 16 residues. V was pared by 1 base and J by 4 bases, with 4 bases of the junction left unmatched. Germline V gene data show CDR1 as SGHNT and CDR2 as YYREEE (reference sequence). The CDR3 loop reads CASSLRTSGTADTQYF. In DNA form, the CDR3 reads TGTGCCAGCAGCTTGCGGACTAGCGGGACCGCAGATACGCAGTATTTT.

This chain uses TRBV9 with TRBJ1-3; D is unresolved. CDR3 length: 16 residues. Germline loops: CDR1 SGDLS, CDR2 YYNGEE. V was pared by 0 bases and J by 0 bases, with 10 bases between. The CDR3 DNA reads TGTGCCAGCAGCGTAGCCCTAGCGATCTCTGGAAACACCATATATTTT. Translated: CASSVALAISGNTIYF. Based on the CDR3 plus reference TRBV9 and TRBJ1-3, the full variable domain is DSGVTQTPKHLITATGQRVTLRCSPRSGDLSVYWYQQSLDQGLQFLIQYYNGEERAKGNILERFSAQQFPDLHSELNLSSLELGDSALYFCASSVALAISGNTIYFGEGSWLTVV.

The V call is TRBV11-2, the J call TRBJ2-3, with 7 nucleotides matching TRBD2. CDR1 is SGHAT and CDR2 is FQNNGV in the germline V gene. V shed 2 bases and J 0 bases; nucleotides not matched to a gene: 5. This CDR3 region has 16 residues. In DNA form, the CDR3 reads TGTGCCAGCAGCTTACTTGGGACTACCAGCACAGATACGCAGTATTTT. Protein sequence: CASSLLGTTSTDTQYF. The full variable domain, with the rest looked up from reference TRBV11-2 and TRBJ2-3, is EAGVAQSPRYKIIEKRQSVAFWCNPISGHATLYWYQQILGQGPKLLIQFQNNGVVDDSQLPKDRFSAERLKGVDSTLKIQPAKLEDSAVYLCASSLLGTTSTDTQYFGPGTRLTVL.

The V call is TRBV11-2, the J call TRBJ1-3; D gene unclear. Looked up from germline, CDR1 is SGHAT and CDR2 is FQNNGV. CDR3 length equals 13 residues. Trimming cost V 2 bases and J 4 bases, with 6 bases left between them. CDR3: CASSLSEGNTIYF. The DNA for the CDR3 is TGTGCCAGCAGCTTATCTGAGGGAAACACCATATATTTT.

The rearrangement uses TRBV6-5 and TRBJ1-1, with D maybe TRBD1 (6 bases). Trimming cost V 6 bases and J 0 bases, with 11 bases left between them. The CDR3 loop spans 14 amino acids. The germline gives CDR1 MNHEY, CDR2 SVGAGI. CDR3 loop: CASRKGDMNTEAFF. CDR3 bases: TGTGCCAGCAGAAAGGGGGACATGAACACTGAAGCTTTCTTT.